This entry features one TCR beta chain sequence. Its cognate antigen has yet to be identified. Per-base qualities were not stored, and no clone one base away is much larger. This specimen belongs to a study of cytomegalovirus exposure and HLA in healthy donors (dated by TCRdb to the late 2010s). Looking at the study overall: An earlier analysis of several hundred of the donors reported approximately 270 Gb of sequence data and 100 million to 140 million unique TCR beta sequences from 150 million to 200 million T cells. Roughly 320 gigabases of sequencing data and about 92 million unique TCR sequences made up an early release that covered approximately 700 HLA-typed donors. Of the roughly 390 genotyped donors, approximately 83% fell in the genetic ancestry cluster associated with self-reported Caucasian donors. The aim of the study was to test whether cataloging public T cell receptors could identify signatures of past pathogen exposure. The study used immunosequencing to profile the T cell repertoires of some 600 subjects and linked those repertoires to cytomegalovirus serostatus. In addition to the first cohort of around 670 subjects, a separate validation cohort of approximately 120 different subjects was used. To predict cytomegalovirus infection status, the study brought together high-throughput TCR immunosequencing, statistical association of individual TCRs with disease status, and machine learning. To study patterns of TCR occurrence, a later analysis re-analyzed previously published TCR beta repertoires from around 700 donors and added high-resolution HLA genotyping. Rather than using new phenotypic data, the later analysis identified candidate immune exposures from TCR beta sequences and from how often those sequences occurred across donors. An earlier analysis of roughly 600 of the donors used high-throughput TCR beta sequencing to judge whether each TCR beta V gene segment behaved as functional or pseudogenic. Donor age, sex, ethnicity and CMV serostatus were compiled together with the repertoire data. Genome-wide SNP genotypes for about 65% of the 666 donors were used in a later genetic analysis, which treated that subset as a discovery cohort. Every repertoire in the discovery cohort had been generated on one and the same sequencing platform. Class I and class II HLA loci were covered by the typing at four-digit resolution. Typing coverage differed by locus: A, B, C, DRB1 and DQB1 were typed in roughly 620-640 donors, DQA1 in about 500, DPA1 in approximately 600, and DPB1 in 450 to 480. Roughly 5 DR-DQ haplotypes were treated as single units for association and clustering because of strong linkage in the cohort. Across 300 to 500 genotyped donors of the cohort, an average of approximately 200,000 unique TCR beta nucleotide sequences per donor were sequenced, and roughly 20% of those sequences were non-productive.

The method behind the library was the immunoSEQ multiplex PCR assay. A mixture of 60 forward primers for TCR Vbeta segments and 13 reverse primers for TCR Jbeta segments was used in the multiplex PCR. The CDR3 region of rearranged TCR beta genes was amplified from genomic DNA with a multiplex PCR assay. The amplified TCR beta libraries were sequenced on the Illumina HiSeq System as 87-base-pair reads. Per the authors' processing: In a later analysis, some 80 million unique TCR beta chains were counted across the roughly 610 repertoires, and around 10 million of these chains were shared by at least two donors. Raw reads were error-corrected and collapsed into unique sequences with a nearest-neighbor algorithm that merged closely related sequences to remove PCR and sequencing errors. V, D and J gene segments were assigned by aligning CDR3 sequences to IMGT reference sequences. For a sequence to be retained, a match of at least six nucleotides to both a V gene segment and a J gene segment was required. Rearrangements were classified as productive when the CDR3 lacked stop codons and remained in frame with V and J, and all other rearrangements were classified as non-productive. CDR3 was defined by IMGT convention, running from the second conserved V-encoded cysteine to the conserved J-encoded phenylalanine. In an earlier analysis of more than 550 of the donors, sequences lacking an unambiguous match to a single V gene segment were excluded. An earlier analysis of under 750 of the donors called V segments functional above 56.7% productive rearrangements and segregating when the between-donor standard deviation exceeded 5%. A statistical classification framework was developed to diagnose cytomegalovirus status using the catalog of TCR beta chain sequences. V and J gene assignment, in a later analysis, came from comparing TCR nucleotide sequences with IMGT/GENE-DB human TR gene sequences. The TCRdist pipeline was used in a later analysis to assign CDR3 sequences and most-parsimonious VDJ recombination scenarios. In a later analysis, each TCR beta chain was defined by its CDR3 amino acid sequence together with its V-gene family, and reads lacking a unique V-gene family were excluded. As a way to deal with suspected cross-contamination and a sequencing artifact, a later analysis dropped nearly 600 nucleotide sequences that were highly shared and had low generation probability. For each public chain, a later analysis derived a clonal expansion index from normalized ranks of inferred template counts within each repertoire. In a later analysis, generation probabilities were computed with a VDJ recombination model fitted to out-of-frame rearrangements, and the resulting probabilities were checked against IGoR. Hypergeometric tests were used in a later analysis to score TCR-TCR, TCR-HLA and TCR-CMV co-occurrence, with a repertoire-size bias correction applied to the TCR pairs. To estimate false discovery rates, a later analysis permuted the HLA or CMV assignments 20 times. In a later analysis, co-occurring TCRs were grouped using DBSCAN, and TCRdist sequence similarity was added for clustering within HLA-allele-positive subsets. For co-occurrence clustering, repertoires with fewer than 30,000 or more than 120,000 public chains were excluded, along with five repertoires with anomalous nucleotide sharing. Held by TCRdb, this immuneACCESS table contains in-frame sequences only and omits some clones. Under half of the omission traces to an unresolved V gene where checked; the cause of the rest is unknown. V, J and clone size are those of that table, while D and trimming were read from the DNA. The sample profile shows 150,000 to 200,000 clones; 77% of them were found once. The ten biggest clones cover 2.5% to 3.5% of the sample.

Based on the germline V gene (reference sequence), the CDR1 and CDR2 sequences are SEHNR and FQNEAQ. Trimming takes 5 bases from V and 0 bases from J, and the germline ends sit 17 bases apart. The CDR3 runs 18 residues from the cysteine to the phenylalanine. This entry keeps only the CDR3 DNA: 54 bases, framed from base 1. Study-wide conclusions, independent of this receptor: Some IMGT-functional V segments, including TRBV6-2 and TRBV6-3, could not be told apart with the 87-base-pair reads, so those segments were excluded. For the cohort, immune exposure information was limited to CMV serostatus. Specific HLA alleles were associated with 15,000 to 20,000 TCR beta sequences at a false discovery rate of 0.05 in a later analysis. An earlier analysis of roughly 570 of the donors showed that most TCR beta V segments appeared in productive rearrangements either about 87% or about 30% of the time, which broadly matched IMGT annotations. A later genetic analysis reported fewer N-insertions in productive TCRs among donors in an Asian-associated ancestry cluster than the approximately 670-donor mean. A later analysis found that most CMV-associated TCR beta chains appeared HLA-restricted, with HLA associations seemingly driven largely by CMV exposure. Most TCR sequences were observed very rarely across donors, whereas some public TCRs were present in many individuals. Sequencing depth was assumed to be roughly uniform across donors in the presence/absence analyses, though that assumption may not hold. In a later analysis, HLA-associated TCR beta chains were found to be more clonally expanded and to have lower generation probabilities than equally common non-associated chains. V-gene and J-gene trimming of TCR beta chains was associated with a missense DCLRE1C variant in a later genetic analysis, and the association was replicated in an independent cohort. HLA typing was unavailable for some donors at each locus, so association tests used only the typed subset. In both the original and validation cohorts, the classifier was reported to diagnose cytomegalovirus status with high specificity and sensitivity. A later analysis found that TCR association rates varied across HLA loci, with DRB1 alleles showing the most associated TCRs and HLA-C alleles the fewest. A cluster of highly shared sequence variants was judged likely to be a technical artifact of the sequencing pipeline. Because counts were too low, about 15 rarely observed V segments, including chromosome 9 orphons, were left out of the earlier analysis of approximately 580 of the donors. Several of the top co-occurrence clusters appeared to be linked to parvovirus B19, influenza, CMV and Epstein-Barr virus, according to a later analysis. When HLA alleles, especially DR and DQ, strongly co-occurred, attributing TCR associations to individual alleles was difficult. According to the authors, the approach could potentially be generalized to other disease states and immunological phenotypes. Linkage disequilibrium might explain the correlated functional status among segregating V segments, but an unknown experimental factor could not be ruled out. In vitro tests confirmed that a few of the cytomegalovirus-associated TCR beta chains recognize cytomegalovirus antigens. In this cohort, only TCR beta chains were sequenced, and detectable features were limited by the absence of alpha or paired-chain data. A further reported finding was that TCR beta sequences accurately predicted the HLA-A and HLA-B alleles for most subjects in the first cohort. In the study, about 150 TCR beta chains were listed as associated with cytomegalovirus.

The cohort was made up of roughly 670 healthy bone marrow donors. At the time of sampling, all cohort members were nominally healthy, though unrecorded immune exposures were likely present. The donor tested CMV seronegative and was one of the 352 seronegative cohort members. Every donor gave a peripheral blood sample, and the peripheral blood mononuclear cells from that sample were used for TCR beta sequencing. Genomic DNA was extracted from the blood cell samples with the Qiagen DNeasy Blood Extraction Kit. Sample: PBMCs. The TCR sequence derives from a female donor in good health and CMV-seronegative. Recombination joined TRBV7-9 with TRBJ2-6; the D gene is perhaps TRBD2, on 7 matching bases. The CDR3 corresponds to CASSQRGGAASGANVLTF. The nucleotides are TGTGCCAGCAGCCAACGAGGGGGGGCGGCCTCTGGGGCCAACGTCCTGACTTTC. The entire variable domain, with the stretches around the CDR3 drawn from the reference TRBV7-9 and TRBJ2-6 proteins, is DTGVSQNPRHKITKRGQNVTFRCDPISEHNRLYWYRQTLGQGPEFLTYFQNEAQLEKSRLLSDRFSAERPKGSFSTLEIQRTEQGDSAMYLCASSQRGGAASGANVLTFGAGSRLTVL.